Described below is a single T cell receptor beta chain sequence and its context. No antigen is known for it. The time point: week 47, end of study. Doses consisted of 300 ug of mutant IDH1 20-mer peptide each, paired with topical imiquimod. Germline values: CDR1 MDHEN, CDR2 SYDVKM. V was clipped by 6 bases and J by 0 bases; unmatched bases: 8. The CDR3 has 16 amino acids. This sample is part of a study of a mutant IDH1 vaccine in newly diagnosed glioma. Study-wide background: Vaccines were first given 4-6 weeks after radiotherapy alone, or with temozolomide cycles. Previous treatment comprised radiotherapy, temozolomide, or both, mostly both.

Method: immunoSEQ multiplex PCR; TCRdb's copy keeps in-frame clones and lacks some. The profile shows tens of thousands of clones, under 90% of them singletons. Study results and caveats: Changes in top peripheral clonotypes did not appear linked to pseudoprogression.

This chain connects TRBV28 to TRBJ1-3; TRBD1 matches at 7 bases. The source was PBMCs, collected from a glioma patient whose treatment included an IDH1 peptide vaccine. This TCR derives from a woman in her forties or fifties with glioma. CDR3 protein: CASSLTGTASGNTIYF. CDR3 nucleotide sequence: TGTGCCAGCAGCCTAACCGGGACAGCCTCTGGAAACACCATATATTTT.